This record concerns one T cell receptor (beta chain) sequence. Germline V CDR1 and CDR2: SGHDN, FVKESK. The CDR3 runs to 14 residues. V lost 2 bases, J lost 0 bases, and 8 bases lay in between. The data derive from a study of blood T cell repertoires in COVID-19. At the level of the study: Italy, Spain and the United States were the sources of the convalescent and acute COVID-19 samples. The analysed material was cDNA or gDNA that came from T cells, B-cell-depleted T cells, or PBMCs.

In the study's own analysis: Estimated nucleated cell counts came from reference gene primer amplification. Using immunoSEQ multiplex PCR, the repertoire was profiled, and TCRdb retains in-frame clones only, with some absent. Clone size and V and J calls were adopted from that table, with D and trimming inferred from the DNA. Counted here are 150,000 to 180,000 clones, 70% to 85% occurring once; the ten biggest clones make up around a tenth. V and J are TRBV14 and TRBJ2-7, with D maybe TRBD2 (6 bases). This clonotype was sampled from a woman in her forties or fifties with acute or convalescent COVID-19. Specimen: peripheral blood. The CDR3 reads CASSQYGGSYEQYF. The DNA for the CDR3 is TGTGCCAGCAGCCAATACGGGGGCTCCTACGAGCAGTACTTC.